This is a list of T cell receptor beta chains from one sample in a study of beta chain features in type 1 diabetes. Data came from immunoSEQ multiplex PCR; TCRdb stores just in-frame clones and leaves some out. The table has under 250,000 clones, 25% to 30% seen once. Sequenced material: central memory CD4+ T cells from blood. The receptors were sampled from a man aged 30-40 years in good health. Each CDR3 is given with its conserved first and last residue. The order of the fields is V gene, clone size, J gene, D gene, CDR3 DNA, CDR3 protein. D genes are given only for firm matches. A row's size may be missing; if present it is once, few, many or a size class.

TRBV7-2	NA	TRBJ1-5	NA	TGTGCCAGCAGCTTAGAATCGTACCAGCCCCAGCATTTT	CASSLESYQPQHF
TRBV21-1	few	TRBJ2-3	NA	TGTGCCAGCACCACTTTCGACAGGGGCACAGATACGCAGTATTTT	CASTTFDRGTDTQYF
TRBV7-9	NA	TRBJ2-1	TRBD2	TGTGCCAGCAGCTTAACAGCGGGGGTTTACAATGAGCAGTTCTTC	CASSLTAGVYNEQFF
TRBV11-2	NA	TRBJ2-3	NA	TGTGCCAGCAGCCGATTCCCGGGCACCTTTGGGGCAGATACGCAGTATTTT	CASSRFPGTFGADTQYF
TRBV9	NA	TRBJ2-5	NA	TGTGCCAGCAGCGTAGTAGGGGGTTGGGAGACCCAGTACTTC	CASSVVGGWETQYF
TRBV4-2	few	TRBJ1-4	TRBD1	TGTGCCAGCAGCCAAGGCGACGGGACAGAGAATGAAAAACTGTTTTTT	CASSQGDGTENEKLFF
TRBV25-1	NA	TRBJ1-2	NA	TGTGCCAGCAGTGACCACAGGGTCGGCTACACCTTC	CASSDHRVGYTF
TRBV11-2	NA	TRBJ2-1	NA	TGTGCCAGCAGCATCTCTACGAACAATGAGCAGTTCTTC	CASSISTNNEQFF
TRBV9	many	TRBJ2-3	NA	TGTGCCAGCAGCGTCACAGACGGCACAGATACGCAGTATTTT	CASSVTDGTDTQYF
TRBV30	NA	TRBJ2-1	NA	TGTGCCTGGAGTGTACGGGATGAGCAGTTCTTC	CAWSVRDEQFF
TRBV5-8	NA	TRBJ2-1	NA	TGTGCCAGCAGCGTTGGACACCACAATGAGCAGTTCTTC	CASSVGHHNEQFF
TRBV30	NA	TRBJ2-3	TRBD2	TGTGCCTCCCCGAGGGTTCGGGGGGGCACAGATACGCAGTATTTT	CASPRVRGGTDTQYF
TRBV21-1	many	TRBJ2-3	NA	TGTGCCAGCAGCATACTAAGCACAGATACGCAGTATTTT	CASSILSTDTQYF
TRBV6-1	NA	TRBJ1-1	NA	TGTGCCAGCAGTGAAAATAGGGGACCGGGGGCCCGCACTGAAGCTTTCTTT	CASSENRGPGARTEAFF
TRBV7-7	few	TRBJ2-3	TRBD2	TGTGCCAGCAGCGCTCTAGCGGGAGCAGACGGATTGGATACGCAGTATTTT	CASSALAGADGLDTQYF
TRBV7-2	NA	TRBJ2-6	NA	TGTGCCAGCAGCGTCGACAGGATCTCTGGGGCCAACGTCCTGACTTTC	CASSVDRISGANVLTF
TRBV5-4	NA	TRBJ2-7	TRBD1	TGTGCCAGCAGCTTGGCGGGGACAGGTTACTACGAGCAGTACTTC	CASSLAGTGYYEQYF
TRBV11-2	few	TRBJ2-7	TRBD2	TGTGCCAGCAGCCTCAGCGGGATACGCTACGAGCAGTACTTC	CASSLSGIRYEQYF
TRBV28	NA	TRBJ2-3	NA	TGTGCCCGGGACCGGGACACAGATACGCAGTATTTT	CARDRDTDTQYF
TRBV18	NA	TRBJ1-1	NA	TGTGCCAGCTCTCGTGACAGCCCTGAAGCTTTCTTT	CASSRDSPEAFF
TRBV29-1	few	TRBJ2-5	NA	TGCAGCGGCCGTAGGGGCAAAGAGACCCAGTACTTC	CSGRRGKETQYF
TRBV5-1	NA	TRBJ2-1	TRBD2	TGCGCCAGCAGCTTGGCGGCTCTAGCGGGATCATACAATGAGCAGTTCTTC	CASSLAALAGSYNEQFF
TRBV30	few	TRBJ2-3	TRBD2	TGTGCCGGGAGTTCTAGCGGGAGTGGTACAGATACGCAGTATTTT	CAGSSSGSGTDTQYF
TRBV7-9	NA	TRBJ2-5	NA	TGTGCCAGCAGCCTGAGACTAGACCAAGAGACCCAGTACTTC	CASSLRLDQETQYF
TRBV29-1	NA	TRBJ2-5	NA	TGCAGCGTTCTCACCCCGGGGGAGACCCAGTACTTC	CSVLTPGETQYF
TRBV7-2	NA	TRBJ2-3	TRBD2	TGTGCCAGCAGCTCCCGACTAGCGGGGGGCATCACAGATACGCAGTATTTT	CASSSRLAGGITDTQYF
TRBV28	NA	TRBJ1-2	NA	TGTGCCAGCAGTGTCCCCGGGGATGGCTACACCTTC	CASSVPGDGYTF
TRBV14	NA	TRBJ2-7	TRBD1	TGTGCCAGCAGCCGGGACAGCTACTACGAGCAGTACTTC	CASSRDSYYEQYF
TRBV5-6	NA	TRBJ2-1	TRBD2	TGTGCCAGCAGTCGGACTAGCGGGGCCCTAAGGGGTGAGCAGTTCTTC	CASSRTSGALRGEQFF
TRBV5-1	few	TRBJ2-7	NA	TGCGCCAGCAGCTTAGACGATTGGGGGTCCTACGAGCAGTACTTC	CASSLDDWGSYEQYF
TRBV7-2	NA	TRBJ2-1	TRBD1	TGTGCCAGCAGCTCGCCGACAGGGGGGGTCTACAATGAGCAGTTCTTC	CASSSPTGGVYNEQFF
TRBV7-8	NA	TRBJ2-3	NA	TGTGCCAGCAGCTTATATCCCGGTACCACAGATACGCAGTATTTT	CASSLYPGTTDTQYF
TRBV12-5	NA	TRBJ2-5	NA	TGTGCTAGTGGTTTAGGGGGACCCTCCCAAGAGACCCAGTACTTC	CASGLGGPSQETQYF
TRBV29-1	NA	TRBJ1-3	TRBD1	TGCAGCGTGGATCCGACAGGGGCTGGAAACACCATATATTTT	CSVDPTGAGNTIYF
TRBV20-1	NA	TRBJ2-1	NA	TGCAGTGCTCCCCTCCACAGGGAAATGTTCTTC	CSAPLHREMFF
TRBV30	few	TRBJ2-2	NA	TGTGCCTGGACCCCGCGCGGGACAAGGAACACCGGGGAGCTGTTTTTT	CAWTPRGTRNTGELFF
TRBV30	few	TRBJ2-5	TRBD2	TGTGCCGGGAGGGAACTAGCCAGAGAGACCCAGTACTTC	CAGRELARETQYF
TRBV2	NA	TRBJ2-5	NA	TGTGCCAGCAGCAGGGAAGAGACCCAGTACTTC	CASSREETQYF
TRBV5-4	many	TRBJ2-6	NA	TGTGCCAGCAGCTTGGTCTACGGACAGAACTCTGGGGCCAACGTCCTGACTTTC	CASSLVYGQNSGANVLTF
TRBV7-2	few	TRBJ2-1	NA	TGTGCCAGCAGCTGGCCCCTAGCGCAGAATGAGCAGTTCTTC	CASSWPLAQNEQFF
TRBV10-3	NA	TRBJ1-5	NA	TGTGCCTCAGAGCAGGACCCGAATCAGCCCCAGCATTTT	CASEQDPNQPQHF
TRBV7-9	NA	TRBJ1-5	NA	TGTGCCAGCAGCTTAGCAGGGAGCAATCAGCCCCAGCATTTT	CASSLAGSNQPQHF
TRBV11-2	NA	TRBJ2-5	TRBD2	TGTGCCAGCAGCTTAGATAGCGGGAGGCAAGAGACCCAGTACTTC	CASSLDSGRQETQYF
TRBV4-1	few	TRBJ1-1	NA	TGCGCCAGCAGCCAGACCCGAGGGGGGGCTGAAGCTTTCTTT	CASSQTRGGAEAFF
TRBV29-1	NA	TRBJ2-6	TRBD1	TGCAGCGTGCTCCCGACCGACAGGGCCGGGGCCAACGTCCTGACTTTC	CSVLPTDRAGANVLTF
TRBV6-6	NA	TRBJ2-5	TRBD2	TGTGCCAGCAGGAAGACTAGCGGGGGGATAGAGACCCAGTACTTC	CASRKTSGGIETQYF
TRBV7-2	NA	TRBJ1-5	NA	TGTGCCAGCAGCCTATTGATGGGGAATCAGCCCCAGCATTTT	CASSLLMGNQPQHF
TRBV29-1	few	TRBJ2-7	NA	TGCAGCGTTGCTCACCGAAGCTCCTACGAGCAGTACTTC	CSVAHRSSYEQYF
TRBV28	few	TRBJ2-7	NA	TGTGCCAGCAGCCTGCCTTTGGGACAACCAAGCGAGCAGTACTTC	CASSLPLGQPSEQYF
TRBV6-1	few	TRBJ2-2	TRBD2	TGTGCCAGCAGGTCCTCGTGGGAGGGCGGGGAGCTGTTTTTT	CASRSSWEGGELFF
TRBV6-6	NA	TRBJ1-4	TRBD1	TGTGCCAGCAGTCTCGGACAGGGGGCGCATAATGAAAAACTGTTTTTT	CASSLGQGAHNEKLFF
TRBV28	NA	TRBJ2-2	NA	TGTGCCAGCAGTGAGGCCGGGACGGCTAACACCGGGGAGCTGTTTTTT	CASSEAGTANTGELFF
TRBV30	few	TRBJ2-7	NA	TGTGCCTGGAGTGTAAGGGGAGGCTACGAGCAGTACTTC	CAWSVRGGYEQYF
TRBV29-1	NA	TRBJ2-5	NA	TGCAGCGTTACCGATCCGCCCCGGGGTGGGGAGACCCAGTACTTC	CSVTDPPRGGETQYF
TRBV9	NA	TRBJ2-3	NA	TGTGCCAGCAGCGTAGACCCTGGGGGGACAGATACGCAGTATTTT	CASSVDPGGTDTQYF